The source of this T cell receptor beta chain is a study of T cell responses to AZD1222 COVID-19 vaccine. Sequencing was performed with immunoSEQ multiplex PCR; in TCRdb, only in-frame clones are kept and a portion is missing. Here the sample spans some 98,000 clones, 70% to 85% being singletons. Study-wide results and limits: Unmutated variant regions are reportedly targeted by nearly half of spike-specific TCRs.

This clone has just one count. The antigen is undetermined. This CDR3 region has 13 residues. V shed 9 bases and J shed 2 bases, with 11 bases lying between them. Here the sequenced sample was peripheral blood, taken 28 days after the second AZD1222 dose. The chain uses TRBV12-3 or TRBV12-4 and TRBJ2-1; TRBD2 might be the D (5 bases). The TCR was taken from an adult who received the AZD1222 COVID-19 vaccine. The CDR3 coding sequence is TGTGCCAGTCGAAGCGGAACCTACAATGAGCAGTTCTTC. This encodes CASRSGTYNEQFF.